Below, one T cell receptor beta chain is given with its context. In its sample, this clone was seen once. Its antigen target is currently unknown. No qualities accompany the bases; no much larger clone lies one base away. The source of the sample is a study of OX40 agonist ivuxolimab in advanced cancers. Looking at the study overall: Ivuxolimab, which targeted the costimulatory receptor OX40 (CD134), was an agonistic, fully human IgG2 monoclonal antibody. Intravenous ivuxolimab was administered to patients every 2 weeks at six dose levels: 0.01, 0.1, 0.3, 1.5, 3 and 10 mg/kg. Of the approximately 54 dose-escalation patients, hepatocellular carcinoma was present in around 20, melanoma in some 15, renal cell carcinoma in 9 and head and neck cancer in 9. In the dose-escalation cohort, around four fifths of patients were male, and the mean age was approximately 60 years, with a range of about 23 to 80. Prior anti-PD-1, anti-PD-L1 or anti-CTLA-4 therapy was permitted, and approximately 40% of dose-escalation patients had received checkpoint inhibitors. Partial responses occurred in three dose-escalation patients, of whom one had hepatocellular carcinoma and two had cutaneous melanoma. Peripheral TCRbeta sequencing aimed to test whether ivuxolimab altered TCR sequence diversity and caused clonal T-cell expansion. The paper covers the monotherapy dose-escalation part of the phase I ivuxolimab trial, which included N ≈ 50 patients.

On the study overall, not on this receptor specifically: Partial responders in the 0.1-3.0 mg/kg groups had among the lowest normalized peripheral clonal expansion, especially among CD8+ T cells. The antigen specificity of the clonally expanded peripheral T cells was not determined. Low levels of normalized T-cell clonal expansion were also shown by some nonresponding patients. At doses from 0.1 to 3.0 mg/kg, clonal expansion was seen in both CD4+ and CD8+ blood T cells between baseline and week 6. On average, CD8+ T cells showed more expanded clones than CD4+ T cells after ivuxolimab.

To sequence the TCRbeta CDR3 region, genomic DNA was isolated from the sorted cells. TCRbeta CDR3 regions were sequenced using the immunoSEQ Assay. TCRdb's version of the immuneACCESS table is confined to in-frame rearrangements and falls short of the full clone set. An unresolved V gene accounts for under half of the shortfall where checked; the remainder is of unknown origin. Recorded for this sample are fewer than 85,000 clones; roughly 85% of them occurred a single time. Jointly, the top ten make up under 0.75% of the sample. From the cysteine through the phenylalanine, the CDR3 covers 18 amino acids. The sequence is cut down to CDR3 DNA, 54 bases in frame from base 1. Patients with autoimmune disease history or receiving systemic immunosuppression were excluded from the trial. Peripheral blood for TCR sequencing was collected from all dose cohorts at baseline, on cycle 4 day 1, and on cycle 7 day 1. The samples were taken from a phase I, first-in-human, multicenter, open-label dose-escalation trial of ivuxolimab. Adults with locally advanced or metastatic head and neck squamous cell, hepatocellular, melanoma or renal cell carcinoma were enrolled in the trial. CD4+ and CD8+ T cells were sorted separately from peripheral blood before TCR sequencing.

The TCR originated in an adult with an advanced solid tumor such as melanoma, head and neck, liver or kidney cancer. The sample consisted of CD4+ or CD8+ T cells sorted from blood, taken in a trial of the OX40 agonist ivuxolimab. The chain employs TRBV21-1 and TRBJ1-3. TRBV21-1 is a recognized pseudogene. The encoded CDR3 is CASSKRRDRVPSGNTIYF. The nucleotide sequence is TGTGCCAGCAGCAAAAGGCGGGATAGGGTCCCCTCAGGAAACACCATATATTTT.